Listed here is a single T cell receptor beta chain. The data belong to a study of blood T cell repertoires in COVID-19. Study in general: Collection of acute and convalescent COVID-19 samples took place in the United States, Italy and Spain. The analysed material was cDNA or gDNA that came from T cells, B-cell-depleted T cells, or PBMCs.

Assay used: immunoSEQ multiplex PCR; TCRdb lists only in-frame clones, some missing. The sample yields roughly 180,000 clones, about three quarters seen once. Trimming at V came to 2 bases and at J to 4 bases, leaving 1 base not matched to a gene. The germline CDR1 and CDR2 sequences are SGHTA and FQGNSA. The CDR3 covers 13 residues. The TCR originated in a woman aged 50 to 65 with active or convalescent COVID-19. V is TRBV7-2 and J is TRBJ1-1; 7 bases agree with TRBD1. The sequenced sample consisted of peripheral blood. As DNA, the CDR3 is TGTGCCAGCAGCTTACGACAGGGCACTGAAGCTTTCTTT. Translation: CASSLRQGTEAFF.